This TCR beta chain was profiled in a study of early T cells in non-severe SARS-CoV-2 infection. In germline, CDR1 is KGHSH, CDR2 LQKENI. The CDR3 consists of 16 residues. The junction had 8 bases not matched to a gene; V was cut back by 0 bases and J by 9 bases. This clonotype was picked up a small number of times. TCRdb used MiXCR to reprocess the 5' RACE reads, holding one entry per CDR3 protein. The repertoire consists of 75,000 to 100,000 distinct CDR3 sequences, with more than 13% occurring once and the leading ten covering roughly 11%. This clonotype was obtained from an adult who was a healthcare worker with PCR-confirmed SARS-CoV-2 infection or an uninfected control (not recorded which). What was sequenced was whole blood. The J gene is TRBJ2-1, the V gene TRBV18, with TRBD1 matching 10 bases. The CDR3 region is CASSPPTATGGTEQFF. The CDR3 DNA reads as TGTGCCAGCTCACCACCAACCGCGACAGGGGGCACTGAGCAGTTCTTC. Together with reference TRBV18 and TRBJ2-1, the CDR3 gives the full variable domain: NAGVMQNPRHLVRRRGQEARLRCSPMKGHSHVYWYRQLPEEGLKFMVYLQKENIIDESGMPKERFSAEFPKEGPSILRIQQVVRGDSAAYFCASSPPTATGGTEQFFGPGTRLTVL.